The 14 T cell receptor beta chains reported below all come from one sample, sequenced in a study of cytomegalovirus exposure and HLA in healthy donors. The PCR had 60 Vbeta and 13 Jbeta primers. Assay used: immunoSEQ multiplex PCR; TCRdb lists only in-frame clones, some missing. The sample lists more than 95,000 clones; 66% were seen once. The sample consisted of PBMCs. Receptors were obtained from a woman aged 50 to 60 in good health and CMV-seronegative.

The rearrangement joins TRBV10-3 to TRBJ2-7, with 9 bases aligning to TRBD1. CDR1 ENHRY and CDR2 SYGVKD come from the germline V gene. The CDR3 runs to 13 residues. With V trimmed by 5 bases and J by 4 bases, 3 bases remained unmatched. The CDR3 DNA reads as TGTGCCATCAGTCGGGACAGGGCATACGAGCAGTACTTC. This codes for CAISRDRAYEQYF.

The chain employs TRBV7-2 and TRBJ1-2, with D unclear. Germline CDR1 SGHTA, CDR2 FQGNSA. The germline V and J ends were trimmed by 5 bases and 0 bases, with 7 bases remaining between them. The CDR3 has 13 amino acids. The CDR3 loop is CASSPGTNYGYTF. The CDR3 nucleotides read TGTGCCAGCAGCCCCGGGACTAACTATGGCTACACCTTC.

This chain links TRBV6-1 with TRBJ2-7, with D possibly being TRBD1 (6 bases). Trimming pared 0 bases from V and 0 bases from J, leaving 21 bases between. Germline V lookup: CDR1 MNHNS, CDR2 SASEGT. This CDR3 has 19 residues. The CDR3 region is CASSEAPPTGFRPSYEQYF. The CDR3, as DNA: TGTGCCAGCAGTGAAGCACCTCCAACAGGGTTCAGACCCTCCTACGAGCAGTACTTC.

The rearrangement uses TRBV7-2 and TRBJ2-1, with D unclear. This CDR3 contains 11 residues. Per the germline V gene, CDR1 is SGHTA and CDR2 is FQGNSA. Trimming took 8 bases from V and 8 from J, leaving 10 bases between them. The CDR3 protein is CASRELDEQFF. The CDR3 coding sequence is TGTGCCAGCCGCGAACTCGATGAGCAGTTCTTC.

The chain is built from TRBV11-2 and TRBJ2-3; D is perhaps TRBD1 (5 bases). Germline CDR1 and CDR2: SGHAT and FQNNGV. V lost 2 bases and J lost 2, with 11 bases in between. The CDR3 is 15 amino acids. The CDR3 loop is CASSLFDRPTDTQYF. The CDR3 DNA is TGTGCCAGCAGCTTATTCGACAGACCCACAGATACGCAGTATTTT.

The CDR3 sequence: CASSLSPGVPTYEQYF. DNA for the CDR3: TGTGCCAGCAGTTTATCCCCGGGAGTTCCGACCTACGAGCAGTACTTC. The rearrangement joins TRBV27 to TRBJ2-7; D may be TRBD2 (6 bases). The CDR3 consists of 16 residues. CDR1 is MNHEY, CDR2 SMNVEV, per germline (reference sequence). V was shortened by 0 bases and J by 2 bases, with 14 bases between the two germline ends.

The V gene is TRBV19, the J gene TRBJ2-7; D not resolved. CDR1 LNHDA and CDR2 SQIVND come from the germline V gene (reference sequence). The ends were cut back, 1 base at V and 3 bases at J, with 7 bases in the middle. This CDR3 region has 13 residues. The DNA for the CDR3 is TGTGCCAGTAGTATAGCCAAGCGCTACGAGCAGTACTTC. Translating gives CASSIAKRYEQYF. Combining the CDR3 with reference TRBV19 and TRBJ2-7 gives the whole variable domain DGGITQSPKYLFRKEGQNVTLSCEQNLNHDAMYWYRQDPGQGLRLIYYSQIVNDFQKGDIAEGYSVSREKKESFPLTVTSAQKNPTAFYLCASSIAKRYEQYFGPGTRLTVT.

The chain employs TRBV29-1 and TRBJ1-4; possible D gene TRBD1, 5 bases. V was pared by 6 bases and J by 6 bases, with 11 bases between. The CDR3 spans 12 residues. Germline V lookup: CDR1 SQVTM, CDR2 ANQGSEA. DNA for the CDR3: TGCAGCGTCCAAGGGGCGGATGAAAAACTGTTTTTT. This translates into CSVQGADEKLFF.

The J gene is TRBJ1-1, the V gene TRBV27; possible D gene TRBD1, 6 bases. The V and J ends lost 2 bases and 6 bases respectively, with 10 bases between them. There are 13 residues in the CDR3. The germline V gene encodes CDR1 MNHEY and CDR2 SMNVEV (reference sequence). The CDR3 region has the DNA TGTGCCAGCAGTTTAAGGTACAGGGCTGAAGCTTTCTTT. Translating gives CASSLRYRAEAFF.

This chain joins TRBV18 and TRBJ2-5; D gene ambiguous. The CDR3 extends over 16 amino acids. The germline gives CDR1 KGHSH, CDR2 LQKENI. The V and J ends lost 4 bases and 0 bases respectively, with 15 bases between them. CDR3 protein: CASSLAENLYQETQYF. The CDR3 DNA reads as TGTGCCAGCTCACTCGCAGAAAACCTGTACCAAGAGACCCAGTACTTC. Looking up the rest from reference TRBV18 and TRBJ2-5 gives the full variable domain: NAGVMQNPRHLVRRRGQEARLRCSPMKGHSHVYWYRQLPEEGLKFMVYLQKENIIDESGMPKERFSAEFPKEGPSILRIQQVVRGDSAAYFCASSLAENLYQETQYFGPGTRLLVL.

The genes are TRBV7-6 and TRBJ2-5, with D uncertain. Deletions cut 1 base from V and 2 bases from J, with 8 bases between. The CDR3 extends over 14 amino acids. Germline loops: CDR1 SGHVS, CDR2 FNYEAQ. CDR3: CASSLGTSQETQYF. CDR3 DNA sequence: TGTGCCAGCAGCTTAGGTACATCACAAGAGACCCAGTACTTC. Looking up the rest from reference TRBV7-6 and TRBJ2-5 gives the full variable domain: GAGVSQSPRYKVTKRGQDVALRCDPISGHVSLYWYRQALGQGPEFLTYFNYEAQQDKSGLPNDRFSAERPEGSISTLTIQRTEQRDSAMYRCASSLGTSQETQYFGPGTRLLVL.

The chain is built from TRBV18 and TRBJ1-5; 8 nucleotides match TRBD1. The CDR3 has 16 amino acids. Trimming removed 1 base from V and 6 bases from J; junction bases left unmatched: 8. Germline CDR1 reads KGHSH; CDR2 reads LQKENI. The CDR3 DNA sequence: TGTGCCAGCTCACCACAGGGACAGGTAGGAGCTCAGCCCCAGCATTTT. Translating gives CASSPQGQVGAQPQHF.

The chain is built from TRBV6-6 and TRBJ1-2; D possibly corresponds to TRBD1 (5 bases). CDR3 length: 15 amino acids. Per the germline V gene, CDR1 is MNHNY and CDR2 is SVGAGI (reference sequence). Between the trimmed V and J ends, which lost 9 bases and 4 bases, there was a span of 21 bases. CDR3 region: CASKNARGSAYGYTF. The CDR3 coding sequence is TGTGCCAGTAAGAATGCGCGGGGCAGTGCCTATGGCTACACCTTC.

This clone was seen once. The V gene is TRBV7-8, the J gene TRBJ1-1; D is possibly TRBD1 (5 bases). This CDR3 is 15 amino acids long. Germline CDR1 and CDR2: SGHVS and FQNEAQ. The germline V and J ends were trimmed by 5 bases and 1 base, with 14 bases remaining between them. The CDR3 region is CASSAGIGGNTEAFF. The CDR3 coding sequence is TGTGCCAGCAGCGCGGGGATCGGGGGGAACACTGAAGCTTTCTTT.